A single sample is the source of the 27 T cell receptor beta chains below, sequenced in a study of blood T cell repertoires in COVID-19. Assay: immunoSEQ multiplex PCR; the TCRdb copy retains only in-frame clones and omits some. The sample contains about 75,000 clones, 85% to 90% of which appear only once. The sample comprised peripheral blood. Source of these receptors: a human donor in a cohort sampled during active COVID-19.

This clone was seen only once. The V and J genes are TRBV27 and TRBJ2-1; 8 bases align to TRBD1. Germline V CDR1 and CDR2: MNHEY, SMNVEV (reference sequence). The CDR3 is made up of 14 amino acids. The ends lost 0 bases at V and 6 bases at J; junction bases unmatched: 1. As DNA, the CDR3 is TGTGCCAGCAGTTTATCCAGGGGGCTCAATGAGCAGTTCTTC. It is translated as CASSLSRGLNEQFF.

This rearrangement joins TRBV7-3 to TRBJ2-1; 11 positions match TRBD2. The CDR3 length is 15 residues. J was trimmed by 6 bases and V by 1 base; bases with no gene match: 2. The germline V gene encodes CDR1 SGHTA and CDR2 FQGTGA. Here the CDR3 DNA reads TGTGCCAGCAGCTTAATAGGGACTAGCGGCAATGAGCAGTTCTTC. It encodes CASSLIGTSGNEQFF.

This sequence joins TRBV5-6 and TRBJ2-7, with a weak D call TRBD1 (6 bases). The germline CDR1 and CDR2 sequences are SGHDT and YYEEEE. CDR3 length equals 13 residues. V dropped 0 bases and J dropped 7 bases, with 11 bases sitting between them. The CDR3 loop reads CASSLAGVEEQYF. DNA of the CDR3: TGTGCCAGCAGCTTGGCAGGGGTGGAAGAGCAGTACTTC.

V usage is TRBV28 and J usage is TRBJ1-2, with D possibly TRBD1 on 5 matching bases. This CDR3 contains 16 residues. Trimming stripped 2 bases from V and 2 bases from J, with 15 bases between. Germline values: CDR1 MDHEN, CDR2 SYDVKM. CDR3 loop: CASSLVWGSGNYGYTF. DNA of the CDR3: TGTGCCAGCAGTTTAGTGTGGGGCAGTGGAAACTATGGCTACACCTTC.

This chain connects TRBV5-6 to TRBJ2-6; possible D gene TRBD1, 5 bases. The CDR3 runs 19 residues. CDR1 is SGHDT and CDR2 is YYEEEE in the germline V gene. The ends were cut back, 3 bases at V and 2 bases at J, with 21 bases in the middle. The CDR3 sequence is CASSSPVWTSLAGANVLTF. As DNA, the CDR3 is TGTGCCAGCAGCTCCCCCGTCTGGACATCTCTAGCTGGGGCCAACGTCCTGACTTTC. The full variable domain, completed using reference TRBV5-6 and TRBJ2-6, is DAGVTQSPTHLIKTRGQQVTLRCSPKSGHDTVSWYQQALGQGPQFIFQYYEEEERQRGNFPDRFSGHQFPNYSSELNVNALLLGDSALYLCASSSPVWTSLAGANVLTFGAGSRLTVL.

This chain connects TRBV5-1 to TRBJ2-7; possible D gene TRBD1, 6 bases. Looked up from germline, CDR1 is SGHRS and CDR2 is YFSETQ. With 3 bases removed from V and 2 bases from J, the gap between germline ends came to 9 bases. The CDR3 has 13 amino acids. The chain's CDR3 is CASSWDTTYEQYF. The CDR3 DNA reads TGCGCCAGCAGCTGGGACACCACCTACGAGCAGTACTTC.

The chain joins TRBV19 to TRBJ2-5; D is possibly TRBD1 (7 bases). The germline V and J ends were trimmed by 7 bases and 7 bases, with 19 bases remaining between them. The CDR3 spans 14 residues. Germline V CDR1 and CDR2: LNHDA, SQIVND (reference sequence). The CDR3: CASTRTGQGGTQYF. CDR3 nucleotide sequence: TGTGCCAGTACGCGGACAGGCCAGGGAGGGACCCAGTACTTC.

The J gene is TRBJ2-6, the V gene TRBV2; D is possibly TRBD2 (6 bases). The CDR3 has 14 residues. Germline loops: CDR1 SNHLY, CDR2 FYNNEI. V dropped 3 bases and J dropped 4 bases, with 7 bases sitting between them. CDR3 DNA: TGTGCCAGCAGTGAGCTAGCGGGGGCCAACGTCCTGACTTTC. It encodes CASSELAGANVLTF.

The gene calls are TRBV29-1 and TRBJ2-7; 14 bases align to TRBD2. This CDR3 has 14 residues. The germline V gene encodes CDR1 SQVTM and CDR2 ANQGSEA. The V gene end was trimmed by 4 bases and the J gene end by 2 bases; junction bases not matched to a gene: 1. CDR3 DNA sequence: TGCAGCGTTGGACTAGCGGGAGGGGCCTACGAGCAGTACTTC. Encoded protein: CSVGLAGGAYEQYF.

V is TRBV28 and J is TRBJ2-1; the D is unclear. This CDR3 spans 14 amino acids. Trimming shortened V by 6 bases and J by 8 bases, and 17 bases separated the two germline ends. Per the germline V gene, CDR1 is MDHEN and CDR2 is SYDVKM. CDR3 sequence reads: CASSLEAPAYEQFF. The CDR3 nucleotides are TGTGCCAGCAGCCTTGAGGCTCCGGCTTATGAGCAGTTCTTC. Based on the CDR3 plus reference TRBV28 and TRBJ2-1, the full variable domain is DVKVTQSSRYLVKRTGEKVFLECVQDMDHENMFWYRQDPGLGLRLIYFSYDVKMKEKGDIPEGYSVSREKKERFSLILESASTNQTSMYLCASSLEAPAYEQFFGPGTRLTVL.

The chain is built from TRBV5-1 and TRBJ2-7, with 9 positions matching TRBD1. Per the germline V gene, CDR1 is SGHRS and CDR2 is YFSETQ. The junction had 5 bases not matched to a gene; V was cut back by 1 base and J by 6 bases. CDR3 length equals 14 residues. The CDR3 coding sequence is TGCGCCAGCAGCTTGAGGACAGGGGATCCCGAGCAGTACTTC. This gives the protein CASSLRTGDPEQYF.

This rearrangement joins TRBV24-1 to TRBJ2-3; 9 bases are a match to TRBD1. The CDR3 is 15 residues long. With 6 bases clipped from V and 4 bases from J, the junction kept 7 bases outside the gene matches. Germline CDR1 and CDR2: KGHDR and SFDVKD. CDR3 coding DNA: TGTGCCACCAGTCTGGGACAGGGTATACCAGATACGCAGTATTTT. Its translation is CATSLGQGIPDTQYF.

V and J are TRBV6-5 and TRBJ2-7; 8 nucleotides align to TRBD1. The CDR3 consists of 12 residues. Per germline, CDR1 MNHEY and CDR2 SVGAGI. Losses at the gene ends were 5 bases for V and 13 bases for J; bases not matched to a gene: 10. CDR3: CASSQSRTGPYF. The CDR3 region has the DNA TGTGCCAGCAGTCAGAGTAGGACAGGGCCCTACTTC.

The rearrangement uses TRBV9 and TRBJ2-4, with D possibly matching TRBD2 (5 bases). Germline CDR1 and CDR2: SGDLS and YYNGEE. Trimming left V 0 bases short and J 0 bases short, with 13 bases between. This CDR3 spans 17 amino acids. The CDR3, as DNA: TGTGCCAGCAGCGTAGAGCCCAGCGGATTAGCCAAAAACATTCAGTACTTC. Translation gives CASSVEPSGLAKNIQYF.

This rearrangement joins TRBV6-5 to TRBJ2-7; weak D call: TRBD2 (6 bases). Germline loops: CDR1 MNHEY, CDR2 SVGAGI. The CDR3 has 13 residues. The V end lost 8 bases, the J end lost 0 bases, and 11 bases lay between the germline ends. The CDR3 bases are TGTGCCAGCGGGCGGGAAAGCTCCTACGAGCAGTACTTC. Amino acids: CASGRESSYEQYF.

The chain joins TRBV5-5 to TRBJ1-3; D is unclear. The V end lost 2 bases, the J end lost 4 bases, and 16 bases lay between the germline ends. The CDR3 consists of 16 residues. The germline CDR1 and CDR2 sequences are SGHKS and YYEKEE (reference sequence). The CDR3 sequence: CASSFDLPGSGNTIYF. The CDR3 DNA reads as TGTGCCAGCAGCTTCGACCTTCCGGGGTCCGGAAACACCATATATTTT.

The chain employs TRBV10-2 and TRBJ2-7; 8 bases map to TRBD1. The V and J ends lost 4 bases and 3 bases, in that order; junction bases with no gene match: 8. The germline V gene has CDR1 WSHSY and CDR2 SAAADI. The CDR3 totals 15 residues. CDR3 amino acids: CASSVFPGQGYEQYF. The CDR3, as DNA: TGCGCCAGCAGTGTCTTCCCCGGACAGGGCTACGAGCAGTACTTC.

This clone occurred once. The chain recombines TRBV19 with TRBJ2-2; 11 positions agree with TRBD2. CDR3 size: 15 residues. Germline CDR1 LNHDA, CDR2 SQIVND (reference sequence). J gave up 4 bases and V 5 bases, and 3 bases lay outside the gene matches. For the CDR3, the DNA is TGTGCCAGTAGTTCTAGCGGGGGGCCCACCGGGGAGCTGTTTTTT. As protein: CASSSSGGPTGELFF.

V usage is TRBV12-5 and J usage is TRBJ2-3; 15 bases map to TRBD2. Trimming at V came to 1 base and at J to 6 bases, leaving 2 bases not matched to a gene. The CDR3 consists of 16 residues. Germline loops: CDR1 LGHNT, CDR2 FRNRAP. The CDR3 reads CASGLGTSGGADTQYF. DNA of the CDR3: TGTGCTAGTGGTTTGGGGACTAGCGGGGGGGCTGATACGCAGTATTTT.

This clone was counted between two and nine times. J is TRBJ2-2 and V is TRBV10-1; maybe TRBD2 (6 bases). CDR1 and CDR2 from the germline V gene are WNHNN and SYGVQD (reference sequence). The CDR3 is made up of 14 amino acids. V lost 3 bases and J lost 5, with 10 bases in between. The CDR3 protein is CASSERGRTGELFF. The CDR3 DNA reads TGCGCCAGCAGTGAAAGAGGGAGGACCGGGGAGCTGTTTTTT.

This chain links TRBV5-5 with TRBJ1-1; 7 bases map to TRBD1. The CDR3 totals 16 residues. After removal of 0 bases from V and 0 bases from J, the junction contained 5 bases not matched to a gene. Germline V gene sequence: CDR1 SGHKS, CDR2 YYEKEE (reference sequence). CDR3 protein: CASSLGPDRVNTEAFF. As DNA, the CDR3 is TGTGCCAGCAGCTTGGGTCCCGACAGGGTGAACACTGAAGCTTTCTTT.

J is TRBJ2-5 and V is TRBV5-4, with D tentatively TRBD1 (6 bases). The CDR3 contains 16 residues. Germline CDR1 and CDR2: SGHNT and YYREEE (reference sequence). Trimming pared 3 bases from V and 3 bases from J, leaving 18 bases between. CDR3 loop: CASSWTQGLSEETQYF. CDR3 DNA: TGTGCCAGCAGCTGGACCCAGGGGTTGAGTGAAGAGACCCAGTACTTC.

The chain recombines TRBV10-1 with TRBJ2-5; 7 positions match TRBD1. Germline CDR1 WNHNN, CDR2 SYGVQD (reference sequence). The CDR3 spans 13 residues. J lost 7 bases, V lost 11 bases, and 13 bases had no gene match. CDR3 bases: TGCGCCTCCCGACAGGGATCGTTCGGGACCCAGTACTTC. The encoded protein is CASRQGSFGTQYF.

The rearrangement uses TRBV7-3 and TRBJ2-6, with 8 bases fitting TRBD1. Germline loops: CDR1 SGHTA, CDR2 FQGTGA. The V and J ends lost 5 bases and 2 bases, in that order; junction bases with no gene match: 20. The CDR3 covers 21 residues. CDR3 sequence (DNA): TGTGCCAGCAGCCCTTTGGCCCCAGGGGGCGCGAGTCCGCCTGGGGCCAACGTCCTGACTTTC. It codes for CASSPLAPGGASPPGANVLTF. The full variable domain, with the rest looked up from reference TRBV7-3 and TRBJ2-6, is GAGVSQTPSNKVTEKGKYVELRCDPISGHTALYWYRQSLGQGPEFLIYFQGTGAADDSGLPNDRFFAVRPEGSVSTLKIQRTERGDSAVYLCASSPLAPGGASPPGANVLTFGAGSRLTVL.

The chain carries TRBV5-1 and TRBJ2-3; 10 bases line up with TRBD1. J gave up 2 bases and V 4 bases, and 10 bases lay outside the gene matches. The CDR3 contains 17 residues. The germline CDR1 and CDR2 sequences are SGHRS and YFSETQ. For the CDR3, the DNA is TGCGCCAGCAGCACGGACAGGGGGAGGGTCCCCACAGATACGCAGTATTTT. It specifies CASSTDRGRVPTDTQYF.

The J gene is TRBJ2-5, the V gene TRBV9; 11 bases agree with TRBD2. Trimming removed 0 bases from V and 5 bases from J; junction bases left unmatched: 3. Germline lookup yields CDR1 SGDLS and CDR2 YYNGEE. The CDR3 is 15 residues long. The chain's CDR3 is CASSVGASGGETQYF. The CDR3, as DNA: TGTGCCAGCAGCGTAGGGGCTAGCGGGGGGGAGACCCAGTACTTC.

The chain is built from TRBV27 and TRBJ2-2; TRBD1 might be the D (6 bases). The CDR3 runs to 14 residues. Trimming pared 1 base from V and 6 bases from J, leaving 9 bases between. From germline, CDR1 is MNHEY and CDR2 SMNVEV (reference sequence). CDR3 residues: CASSLFQGPGELFF. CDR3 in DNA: TGTGCCAGCAGTTTATTCCAGGGGCCCGGGGAGCTGTTTTTT.